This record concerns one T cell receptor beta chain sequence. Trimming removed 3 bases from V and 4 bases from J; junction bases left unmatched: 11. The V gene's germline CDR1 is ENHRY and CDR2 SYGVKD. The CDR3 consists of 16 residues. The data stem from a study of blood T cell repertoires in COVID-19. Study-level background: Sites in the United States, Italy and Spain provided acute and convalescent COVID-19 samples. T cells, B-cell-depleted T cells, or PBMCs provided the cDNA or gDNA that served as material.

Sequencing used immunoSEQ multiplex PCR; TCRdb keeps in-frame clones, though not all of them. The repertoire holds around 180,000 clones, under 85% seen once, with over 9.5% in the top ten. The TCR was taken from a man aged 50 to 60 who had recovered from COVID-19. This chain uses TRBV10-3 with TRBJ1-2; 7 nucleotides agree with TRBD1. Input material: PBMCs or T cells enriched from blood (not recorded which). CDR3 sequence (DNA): TGTGCCATCAGTGACTCCCGACAGGGCTTGGCCTATGGCTACACCTTC. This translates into CAISDSRQGLAYGYTF.